These 27 T cell receptor beta chains share one sample of origin, sequenced in a study of blood T cells in healthy people across ages. The second PCR ran roughly 7 to 11 cycles with a sample-barcoded 5' primer and J-beta primers. TCRdb itself ran the 5' RACE reads through MiXCR, one entry per CDR3 protein. The repertoire holds hundreds of thousands of distinct CDR3 sequences, with around 21% as singletons. The sample comprised blood. The receptor source for this set is a man between 65 and 80 years old in good health.

V and J are TRBV6-2 or TRBV6-3 and TRBJ2-2; the D gene is possibly TRBD1 (6 bases). V shed 2 bases and J shed 4 bases, with 11 bases lying between them. CDR3 length equals 15 residues. Germline loops: CDR1 MNHEY, CDR2 SVGEGT. The CDR3 spells CASSYNRAVTGELFF. Here the CDR3 DNA reads TGTGCCAGCAGTTACAACAGGGCAGTCACCGGGGAGCTGTTTTTT.

As regards this clonotype: A read error may be the cause here, since a much bigger clone is one base away. The chain carries TRBV7-9 and TRBJ1-3; unclear D gene. The germline V gene has CDR1 SEHNR and CDR2 FQNEAQ (reference sequence). V was pared by 1 base and J by 1 base, with 5 bases between. CDR3 length: 14 residues. CDR3 sequence (DNA): TGTGCCAGCAGCTTAGGCAGATCTGGAAACACCATATATTTT. Protein: CASSLGRSGNTIYF.

The chain has TRBV7-2 and TRBJ2-7; 9 positions match TRBD1. This CDR3 spans 14 amino acids. The germline gives CDR1 SGHTA, CDR2 FQGNSA. The trim removed 6 bases at V and 6 bases at J, leaving 9 bases unmatched. This CDR3 is CASRLGQGISEQYF. CDR3 bases: TGTGCCAGCAGGTTGGGACAGGGCATCAGCGAGCAGTACTTC. Using reference TRBV7-2 and TRBJ2-7 for the parts outside the CDR3, the full variable domain is GAGVSQSPSNKVTEKGKDVELRCDPISGHTALYWYRQSLGQGLEFLIYFQGNSAPDKSGLPSDRFSAERTGGSVSTLTIQRTQQEDSAVYLCASRLGQGISEQYFGPGTRLTVT.

Of note for this clonotype: With a much larger clone just one base away, this may be a read error. CDR3 sequence: CSGGETGELFF. The CDR3 DNA reads TGCAGCGGGGGGGAGACCGGGGAGCTGTTTTTT. This chain links TRBV29-1 with TRBJ2-2; tentative D call: TRBD2 (6 bases). The germline V and J ends were trimmed by 7 bases and 5 bases, with 8 bases remaining between them. Germline V gene sequence: CDR1 SQVTM, CDR2 ANQGSEA. The CDR3 is 11 residues long.

The V and J genes are TRBV4-3 and TRBJ1-5, with 7 bases that match TRBD1. Germline V gene data show CDR1 as LGHNA and CDR2 as YSLEER. V trimming: 1 base; J trimming: 3 bases; junction bases outside the gene matches: 6. The CDR3 length is 16 residues. As DNA, the CDR3 is TGCGCCAGCAGCCAAGGTCCAGGGGGAATCAATCAGCCCCAGCATTTT. Amino acid sequence: CASSQGPGGINQPQHF.

As concerns this clonotype: The junction and the germline gene differ at one end; a read error may be behind it. The V and J genes are TRBV27 and TRBJ2-7, with 10 bases lining up with TRBD1. The length of the CDR3 is 14 residues. Looked up from germline, CDR1 is MNHEY and CDR2 is SMNVEV (reference sequence). CDR3 bases: TGTACCAGCAGTCCCCGGACAGGGGGCTACGAGCAGTACTTC. Amino acids: CTSSPRTGGYEQYF.

The table lists this clonotype with a few counts. The chain uses TRBV12-3 or TRBV12-4 and TRBJ2-5, with a tentative D call TRBD2 (6 bases). With the DNA end fitting TRBJ2-1 better, the J assignment may be wrong. The CDR3 is 17 residues long. CDR3 region: CASSLFGSGRPHNEQFF. The CDR3 DNA reads TGTGCCAGCAGTTTATTCGGATCGGGGAGGCCCCACAATGAGCAGTTCTTC.

The rearrangement uses TRBV4-1 and TRBJ2-1; D assignment may be TRBD1 or TRBD2 (5 bases each). The CDR3 sequence is 15 residues long. Germline V gene lookup returns CDR1 MGHRA and CDR2 YSYEKL. V gave up 0 bases and J gave up 5 bases, with 11 bases separating them. The DNA of the CDR3 is TGCGCCAGCAGCCAAGAGGGGGTTAGAAACAATGAGCAGTTCTTC. Amino acid sequence: CASSQEGVRNNEQFF.

This clonotype was recorded at least ten times. The chain is built from TRBV28 and TRBJ1-2; D remains ambiguous. Trimming cost V 6 bases and J 1 base, with 12 bases left between them. Germline CDR1 and CDR2: MDHEN and SYDVKM. CDR3 length: 14 residues. The CDR3 DNA sequence: TGTGCCAGCAGGAGGGATGTCGGTAACTATGGCTACACCTTC. Its translation is CASRRDVGNYGYTF.

A few counts support this clonotype. The genes are TRBV7-9 and TRBJ2-5; 10 bases line up with TRBD2. The closer fit of TRBJ2-7 to the DNA end suggests the J call may be wrong. Germline-derived CDR1 and CDR2 are SEHNR and FQNEAQ (reference sequence). CDR3 length equals 19 residues. For the CDR3, the DNA is TGTGCCAGCAGCTTAGTTGTGGGGCTAGCGGGAGAGAGCTCCTACGAGCAGTACTTC. It yields the protein CASSLVVGLAGESSYEQYF.

This clonotype was recorded a few times. The chain joins TRBV2 to TRBJ2-3; TRBD2 might be the D (5 bases). Trimming removed 1 base from V and 6 bases from J, with 5 bases in between. Germline lookup yields CDR1 SNHLY and CDR2 FYNNEI. The CDR3 is 12 amino acids. CDR3 residues: CASSEGRDTQYF. CDR3 DNA: TGTGCCAGCAGTGAAGGGAGGGATACGCAGTATTTT.

This clonotype occurred a few times. The rearrangement joins TRBV12-3 or TRBV12-4 to TRBJ2-3, with 9 nucleotides matching TRBD2. There are 20 residues in the CDR3. Losses at the gene ends were 7 bases for V and 0 bases for J; bases not matched to a gene: 20. As DNA, the CDR3 is TGTGCCAGCATCCGGTGGGGAGCGGGAGGCCACCGTACTAGCACAGATACGCAGTATTTT. Protein product: CASIRWGAGGHRTSTDTQYF.

The chain employs TRBV12-3 or TRBV12-4 and TRBJ2-7; possibly TRBD1 for D (5 bases). Trimming pared 5 bases from V and 1 base from J, leaving 9 bases between. The CDR3 extends over 13 amino acids. This chain's CDR3 is CASSPGKSYEQYF. The CDR3, as DNA: TGTGCCAGCAGTCCAGGGAAATCCTACGAGCAGTACTTC.

A remark on this clonotype: One junction end disagrees with the germline gene, perhaps due to a read error. The chain combines TRBV3-1 with TRBJ2-7; D unclear. Germline loops: CDR1 LGHDT, CDR2 YNNKEL (reference sequence). This CDR3 has 13 residues. CDR3 loop: CTSSPSGGDEQYF. The CDR3 DNA reads TGTACCAGCAGCCCCTCCGGTGGGGACGAGCAGTACTTC.

This clonotype has ten or more counts. The germline gene is not matched at one end of the junction; a read error may be the cause. The CDR3: CASSQGQNTGELFF. The CDR3 DNA reads TGCGCCAGCAGCCAAGGGCAGAACACCGGGGAGCTGTTTTTT. The chain employs TRBV3-1 and TRBJ2-2, with no clear D. This CDR3 is 14 amino acids long. CDR1 LGHDT and CDR2 YNNKEL come from the germline V gene (reference sequence).

The V and J genes are TRBV27 and TRBJ2-7; possible D gene TRBD1, 6 bases. The length of the CDR3 is 16 residues. Germline CDR1 and CDR2: MNHEY and SMNVEV (reference sequence). Trimming removed 6 bases at V and 0 bases at J, with 18 bases between. The CDR3: CASSRGQTYSSYEQYF. CDR3 in DNA: TGTGCCAGCAGCAGAGGACAGACCTACAGCTCCTACGAGCAGTACTTC.

The CDR3 loop reads CASNANRGSTDTQYF. CDR3 nucleotide sequence: TGTGCCAGTAACGCCAACAGGGGAAGCACAGATACGCAGTATTTT. V gene TRBV7-8 combines with J gene TRBJ2-3; TRBD1 agrees at 7 bases. The CDR3 runs 15 residues. Looked up from germline, CDR1 is SGHVS and CDR2 is FQNEAQ. The ends lost 9 bases at V and 0 bases at J; junction bases unmatched: 9.

The chain links TRBV5-1 to TRBJ2-5; 7 bases are a match to TRBD1. This CDR3 has 13 amino acids. Germline-derived CDR1 and CDR2 are SGHRS and YFSETQ. The V gene end was trimmed by 1 base and the J gene end by 10 bases; junction bases not matched to a gene: 7. Written as DNA, the CDR3 is TGCGCCAGCAGCTTGTTCATAGGGGGCGTCCAGTACTTC. It is translated as CASSLFIGGVQYF. Full variable domain (remainder filled in from reference TRBV5-1 and TRBJ2-5): KAGVTQTPRYLIKTRGQQVTLSCSPISGHRSVSWYQQTPGQGLQFLFEYFSETQRNKGNFPGRFSGRQFSNSRSEMNVSTLELGDSALYLCASSLFIGGVQYFGPGTRLLVL.

This chain uses TRBV20-1 with TRBJ2-3, with 7 bases fitting TRBD1. The CDR3 covers 15 residues. V was clipped by 3 bases and J by 1 base; unmatched bases: 7. CDR1 and CDR2 from the germline V gene are DFQATT and SNEGSKA (reference sequence). DNA of the CDR3: TGCAGTGCTAGGGGTAGGGGGCTAGGCACAGATACGCAGTATTTT. This sequence encodes CSARGRGLGTDTQYF.

This clonotype has just a few counts. The V call is TRBV15, the J call TRBJ2-3; the match to TRBD2 covers 9 bases. V dropped 1 base and J dropped 7; count of bases not matched to a gene: 6. Looked up from germline, CDR1 is LNHNV and CDR2 is YYDKDF (reference sequence). This CDR3 comprises 15 residues. CDR3 protein: CATSRATAGGNTQYF. Written as DNA, the CDR3 is TGTGCCACCAGCAGAGCTACAGCGGGAGGAAATACGCAGTATTTT.

This clonotype was detected only a few times. The rearrangement links TRBV2 to TRBJ2-2, with D possibly being TRBD1 or TRBD2 (6 bases each). The germline V gene encodes CDR1 SNHLY and CDR2 FYNNEI. V gave up 8 bases and J gave up 4 bases, with 11 bases separating them. CDR3 length: 13 amino acids. The CDR3 bases are TGTGCCAGCGGGGGGACATCCACCGGGGAGCTGTTTTTT. As protein: CASGGTSTGELFF.

This clonotype was observed many times. This chain links TRBV6-5 with TRBJ2-7; TRBD1 matches at 9 bases. The V and J ends lost 4 bases and 3 bases, in that order; junction bases with no gene match: 1. The CDR3 is made up of 13 amino acids. Germline V CDR1 and CDR2: MNHEY, SVGAGI. CDR3 sequence: CASSWDRDYEQYF. DNA of the CDR3: TGTGCCAGCAGTTGGGACAGGGACTACGAGCAGTACTTC.

This clonotype occurred a few times. CDR3 in amino acids: CASRLGGDEQYF. The DNA of the CDR3 is TGTGCCAGCAGGCTGGGAGGGGACGAGCAGTACTTC. The chain links TRBV6-1 to TRBJ2-7, with TRBD2 matching 7 bases. The J segment lost 5 bases and the V segment lost 6 bases, leaving 4 bases of the junction unmatched. CDR3 size: 12 residues. Per the germline V gene, CDR1 is MNHNS and CDR2 is SASEGT.

The chain links TRBV20-1 to TRBJ2-5; D not resolved. Near its end, the DNA agrees better with TRBJ2-1, so the J call may be wrong. The CDR3 consists of 12 residues. Germline lookup yields CDR1 DFQATT and CDR2 SNEGSKA (reference sequence). The CDR3 nucleotides read TGCAGTGCTAGCACCGCTTCGAGTGAGCAGTTCTTC. Its protein product is CSASTASSEQFF.

This clonotype showed up just a few times. The chain links TRBV28 to TRBJ2-7; D is unresolved. This CDR3 region has 11 residues. Germline assignment: CDR1 MDHEN and CDR2 SYDVKM. V was cut by 6 bases and J by 3 bases, with 6 bases left in between. DNA of the CDR3: TGTGCCAGCAGAACACTCTACGAGCAGTACTTC. Residues: CASRTLYEQYF. The entire variable domain, with the rest obtained from reference TRBV28 and TRBJ2-7, is as follows: DVKVTQSSRYLVKRTGEKVFLECVQDMDHENMFWYRQDPGLGLRLIYFSYDVKMKEKGDIPEGYSVSREKKERFSLILESASTNQTSMYLCASRTLYEQYFGPGTRLTVT.

This clonotype has only a few counts. The J gene is TRBJ1-1, the V gene TRBV27; D gene unclear. The CDR3 length is 15 residues. V lost 4 bases to trimming and J lost 1 base, with 13 bases between them. Germline CDR1 MNHEY, CDR2 SMNVEV (reference sequence). The CDR3 coding sequence is TGTGCCAGCAGTTCAGACCTCAGGTGGAACACTGAAGCTTTCTTT. Protein product: CASSSDLRWNTEAFF.

This clonotype was detected many times. The V gene is TRBV29-1, the J gene TRBJ2-3; 13 bases line up with TRBD2. V was clipped by 7 bases and J by 1 base; unmatched bases: 5. Per the germline V gene, CDR1 is SQVTM and CDR2 is ANQGSEA. CDR3 length: 15 amino acids. The CDR3 DNA is TGCAGCGGGCGACTAGCGGGAGGCGGCACAGATACGCAGTATTTT. Translating it yields CSGRLAGGGTDTQYF.